These T cell receptor beta chains were read from a single sample in a study of T cell responses to AZD1222 COVID-19 vaccine. Here immunoSEQ multiplex PCR was the method, and the copy in TCRdb shows in-frame clones only, minus some. The profile shows about 70,000 clones, roughly 88% of them singletons. The material sequenced was peripheral blood, taken on day 0 of MenACWY control vaccination. The receptors derive from an adult in good health. Each CDR3 is given with its conserved first and last residue. Fields, in order: clone size, V gene, CDR3 length, J gene, D gene, CDR3 protein, CDR3 DNA. D genes are given only for firm matches. Size is stated for part of the rows, as once, few or many counts, or as a class when the clone is expanded.

>.|TRBV10-3|17|TRBJ1-5|TRBD1
CAISDLGQGGPNQPQHF
TGTGCCATCAGTGATCTGGGACAGGGGGGACCCAATCAGCCCCAGCATTTT
>.|TRBV7-9|13|TRBJ2-1|.
CASLGTNNNEQFF
TGTGCCAGTCTGGGAACAAACAACAATGAGCAGTTCTTC
>.|TRBV20-1|11|TRBJ1-2|.
CSAMDAYGYTF
TGCAGTGCTATGGACGCCTATGGCTACACCTTC
>.|TRBV7-2|14|TRBJ2-5|.
CASSLEQVRKTQYF
TGTGCCAGCAGCTTAGAGCAGGTTAGGAAGACCCAGTACTTC
>.|TRBV7-8|14|TRBJ2-1|TRBD1
CASSPRQGSNEQFF
TGTGCCAGCAGCCCTAGACAGGGGTCAAATGAGCAGTTCTTC
>.|TRBV28|17|TRBJ2-7|.
CASSQWTDLGPNYEQYF
TGTGCCAGCAGTCAGTGGACAGACCTGGGGCCAAACTACGAGCAGTACTTC
>.|TRBV13|14|TRBJ1-1|TRBD1
CASSWEQGYTEAFF
TGTGCCAGCAGCTGGGAACAGGGGTACACTGAAGCTTTCTTT
>.|TRBV9|16|TRBJ1-2|.
CASSGRQNRMNYGYTF
TGTGCCAGCAGCGGCCGACAGAACCGTATGAACTATGGCTACACCTTC
>.|TRBV20-1|14|TRBJ1-3|TRBD1
CSASRTGSGNTIYF
TGCAGTGCTAGTCGGACAGGGTCTGGAAACACCATATATTTT
>once|TRBV30|14|TRBJ1-3|.
CAWSTGSSGNTIYF
TGTGCCTGGAGTACAGGGTCCTCTGGAAACACCATATATTTT
>.|TRBV6-5|15|TRBJ2-3|TRBD1
CASTEGQGSTDTQYF
TGTGCCAGCACCGAGGGACAGGGCTCCACAGATACGCAGTATTTT
>.|TRBV3-1/TRBV3-2|14|TRBJ2-7|.
CASSQDQASYEQYF
TGTGCCAGCAGCCAAGATCAGGCCTCCTACGAGCAGTACTTC
>.|TRBV3-1/TRBV3-2|13|TRBJ1-5|.
CASSQATGQPQHF
TGTGCCAGCAGCCAAGCTACAGGCCAGCCCCAGCATTTT
>.|TRBV18|13|TRBJ1-2|.
CASSEDSNYGYTF
TGTGCCAGCTCCGAAGACAGCAACTATGGCTACACCTTC
>.|TRBV7-8|15|TRBJ2-7|TRBD2
CASSPRTSGGSEQYF
TGTGCCAGCAGCCCACGGACTAGCGGGGGGTCCGAGCAGTACTTC
>.|TRBV3-1/TRBV3-2|14|TRBJ1-2|.
CASSQDLGTLGYTF
TGTGCCAGCAGCCAAGATCTTGGAACACTCGGCTACACCTTC
>.|TRBV4-3|13|TRBJ2-1|.
CASSQDPSEEQFF
TGCGCCAGCAGCCAAGATCCGAGCGAAGAGCAGTTCTTC
>.|TRBV5-1|14|TRBJ1-5|.
CASSPDSLNQPQHF
TGCGCCAGCAGCCCGGACAGCCTCAATCAGCCCCAGCATTTT
>few|TRBV3-1/TRBV3-2|15|TRBJ1-5|.
CASSQGRGGNQPQHF
TGTGCCAGCAGCCAGGGGAGGGGCGGCAATCAGCCCCAGCATTTT
>.|TRBV19|15|TRBJ1-4|TRBD1
CASSPQDRGREKLFF
TGTGCCAGTAGTCCCCAGGACAGGGGGCGTGAAAAACTGTTTTTT
>.|TRBV7-3|14|TRBJ1-1|.
CASSLTGDRAEAFF
TGTGCCAGCAGCTTAACGGGAGACCGGGCTGAAGCTTTCTTT
>.|TRBV5-6|16|TRBJ2-2|TRBD2
CASSLGLAGYTGELFF
TGTGCCAGCAGCCTTGGGCTAGCGGGGTACACCGGGGAGCTGTTTTTT
>.|TRBV5-1|13|TRBJ1-2|TRBD1
CASNEQGTYGYTF
TGCGCCAGCAATGAACAGGGGACCTATGGCTACACCTTC
>once|TRBV19|17|TRBJ1-1|.
CASSIIGRGIDGTEAFF
TGTGCCAGTAGTATAATAGGGAGGGGTATCGATGGCACTGAAGCTTTCTTT
>few|TRBV28|12|TRBJ1-2|.
CASSPGDYGYTF
TGTGCCAGCAGTCCGGGGGACTATGGCTACACCTTC
>.|TRBV13|13|TRBJ1-1|.
CASSAVGNTEAFF
TGTGCCAGCAGCGCGGTTGGGAACACTGAAGCTTTCTTT
>.|TRBV20-1|14|TRBJ2-3|.
CSASTGLYTDTQYF
TGCAGTGCTAGTACAGGACTCTACACAGATACGCAGTATTTT
>.|TRBV3-1/TRBV3-2|13|TRBJ1-2|.
CASSQSLWYGYTF
TGTGCCAGCAGCCAAAGTCTGTGGTATGGCTACACCTTC
>once|TRBV2|17|TRBJ2-7|.
CASSDHFSSGTSYEQYF
TGTGCCAGCAGTGATCACTTTTCTTCCGGGACCTCCTACGAGCAGTACTTC
>.|TRBV2|14|TRBJ1-2|.
CASSEARGNYGYTF
TGTGCCAGCAGTGAAGCGCGCGGAAACTATGGCTACACCTTC
>.|TRBV19|13|TRBJ2-7|.
CASSNPGHMEQYF
TGTGCCAGTAGTAATCCGGGCCATATGGAGCAGTACTTC
>.|TRBV2|13|TRBJ2-5|TRBD1
CASSEGQGRFQYF
TGTGCCAGCAGTGAAGGACAGGGAAGGTTCCAGTACTTC
>few|TRBV28|16|TRBJ2-7|TRBD2
CASSQPSGGISYEQYF
TGTGCCAGCAGCCAACCTAGCGGGGGGATCTCCTACGAGCAGTACTTC
>.|TRBV2|16|TRBJ1-3|.
CASSEWAGSSGNTIYF
TGTGCCAGCAGTGAATGGGCAGGGAGCTCTGGAAACACCATATATTTT
>.|TRBV5-4|14|TRBJ2-7|.
CASRENQGSYEQYF
TGTGCCAGCCGCGAGAACCAGGGCTCCTACGAGCAGTACTTC
>.|TRBV5-1|16|TRBJ2-7|TRBD2
CASSPIKAGAGYEQYF
TGCGCCAGCAGCCCTATCAAAGCGGGGGCCGGCTACGAGCAGTACTTC
>.|TRBV29-1|16|TRBJ1-2|.
CSVARPWQGSNYGYTF
TGCAGCGTAGCTCGGCCGTGGCAGGGGTCTAACTATGGCTACACCTTC
>few|TRBV30|13|TRBJ1-3|.
CAWAAGSGNTIYF
TGTGCCTGGGCGGCCGGCTCTGGAAACACCATATATTTT
>.|TRBV5-1|14|TRBJ2-7|TRBD1
CASSRGTGAYEQYF
TGCGCCAGCAGCAGGGGGACAGGGGCCTACGAGCAGTACTTC
>.|TRBV6-6|14|TRBJ1-2|TRBD1
CASRYGTGDYGYTF
TGTGCCAGCAGGTACGGGACAGGGGACTATGGCTACACCTTC
>.|TRBV7-9|14|TRBJ1-4|.
CASSLGTGHEKLFF
TGTGCCAGCAGCTTAGGGACCGGTCACGAAAAACTGTTTTTT
>once|TRBV5-1|14|TRBJ2-7|TRBD1
CASSLSRQGDEQYF
TGCGCCAGCAGCCTCTCCCGACAGGGAGACGAGCAGTACTTC
>few|TRBV15|12|TRBJ2-5|.
CATSRDQETQYF
TGTGCCACCAGCAGAGATCAAGAGACCCAGTACTTC
>once|TRBV27|15|TRBJ1-1|TRBD1
CASRLNRGGGTEAFF
TGTGCCAGCAGGCTTAACAGGGGAGGAGGCACTGAAGCTTTCTTT
>.|TRBV2|14|TRBJ1-2|.
CASSGGGQNYGYTF
TGTGCCAGCAGCGGCGGCGGGCAGAACTATGGCTACACCTTC
>.|TRBV19|13|TRBJ1-2|TRBD1
CASSPDREYGYTF
TGTGCCAGTAGCCCGGACAGGGAGTATGGCTACACCTTC
>.|TRBV19|15|TRBJ2-1|TRBD1
CASRNPGQGADEQFF
TGTGCCAGTAGGAACCCGGGACAGGGGGCCGATGAGCAGTTCTTC
>.|TRBV27|14|TRBJ2-1|.
CASSHPDPTREQFF
TGTGCCAGCAGTCACCCAGACCCCACCCGAGAGCAGTTCTTC